This T cell receptor beta chain originates from a study of blood T cells in healthy people across ages. The authors ran a second PCR of about 6 to 12 cycles using a sample-barcoded 5' primer and a J-beta primer mix. Via MiXCR, TCRdb re-called the 5' RACE reads, giving one row per CDR3 protein. The profile shows around 1,800,000 distinct CDR3 sequences, around 42% of them singletons. Comment on this clonotype: At one end the junction does not follow the germline gene, possibly because of a read error.

Germline CDR1 reads SGHVS; CDR2 reads FNYEAQ. The CDR3 consists of 17 residues. This TCR came from a human donor in good health. Specimen: blood. This chain connects TRBV7-6 to TRBJ2-7, with D perhaps being TRBD1 or TRBD2 (6 bases each). In nucleotides, the CDR3 is TGTGCCGGCAGCTTAGCGGTGCACCGGGACAAAACCTACGAGCAGTACTTC. Its protein is CAGSLAVHRDKTYEQYF.